Detailed here is one T cell receptor beta chain. The entry originates in a study of shared clonotypes between healthy human individuals. CDR3 length: 14 residues. With 8 bases clipped from V and 7 bases from J, the junction kept 12 bases outside the gene matches. Looked up from germline, CDR1 is MDHEN and CDR2 is SYDVKM. Clones were read by immunoSEQ multiplex PCR, and TCRdb kept only the in-frame ones, dropping some. The sample includes some 2,500,000 clones, around 90% of them seen just once. The clonotype originates from a man aged 18 to 30 in good health. Some clones in this sample may be carry-over from other donors' samples. Sample: naive CD4+ T cells from PBMCs. Described subset: CD45RA+ positively selected. The rearrangement links TRBV28 to TRBJ1-2; 8 nucleotides align to TRBD1. CDR3 DNA: TGTGCCAGCGGGAAGACAGGGGCAGGCTTTGGCTACACCTTC. Translation: CASGKTGAGFGYTF.